Listed below are T cell receptor beta chains from one sample, sequenced in a study of T cell responses to AZD1222 COVID-19 vaccine. Clones were sequenced by immunoSEQ multiplex PCR, and TCRdb holds only the in-frame ones, with some missing. Among 100,000 to 150,000 clones listed, 80% to 90% were seen once. The sequenced sample was peripheral blood, obtained on day 0 of AZD1222 vaccination. Source of these receptors: an adult in good health. Each CDR3 is given without its conserved first and last residue.

V	J	CDR3
TRBV4-1	TRBJ1-2	ASSQADRENYGYT
TRBV19	TRBJ2-2	ASSRQGGTGELF
TRBV3-1/TRBV3-2	TRBJ2-5	ASSQGGLAGGGGETQY
TRBV5-4	TRBJ2-3	ASSLTDYTDTQY
TRBV6-5	TRBJ1-6	ASSFPRRARDSPLH
TRBV30	TRBJ1-1	AWRGREAF
TRBV2	TRBJ1-5	ASRRGGFSNQPQH
TRBV19	TRBJ1-6	ASSTTGGGSPLH
TRBV27	TRBJ1-1	ASSKTGTNTEAF
TRBV5-4	TRBJ2-1	ASSLGLAVSYNEQF
TRBV7-2	TRBJ1-2	ASSFGDYGYT
TRBV11-2	TRBJ2-7	ASSFPDSPYEQY
TRBV18	TRBJ1-1	ASSPGLVTEAF
TRBV24-1	TRBJ2-5	ATSDREETQY
TRBV5-1	TRBJ1-3	ASGQGAEGNTIY